A selection of T cell receptor beta chains follows, all from one sample in a study of primary melanoma T cells and metastatic recurrence. Profiling relied on immunoSEQ multiplex PCR, and the TCRdb table lists in-frame clones only, not all of them. The table includes 100 or so clones, roughly 80% detected once. The specimen was melanoma tumor tissue. These receptors originate from a human donor with melanoma. Each CDR3 is given with its conserved first and last residue. Fields, in order: J gene, clone size, D gene, V gene, CDR3 protein, CDR3 DNA. A D gene is named only where the DNA matches it firmly. Only some rows state a clone size, as once, few, many or a class for expanded clones.

j_gene: TRBJ2-7
abundance: -
d_gene: -
v_gene: TRBV28
CDR3aa: CASSLTAVPYEQYF
CDR3nt: TGTGCCAGCAGTTTAACCGCGGTTCCCTACGAGCAGTACTTC

j_gene: TRBJ2-7
abundance: -
d_gene: -
v_gene: TRBV6-8
CDR3aa: CASSYLGSFYEQYF
CDR3nt: TGTGCCAGCAGTTATCTCGGGAGCTTCTACGAGCAGTACTTC

j_gene: TRBJ2-1
abundance: -
d_gene: TRBD1
v_gene: TRBV29-1
CDR3aa: CSSLGERDRDANEQFF
CDR3nt: TGCAGCTCCCTCGGCGAGCGGGACAGGGACGCCAATGAGCAGTTCTTC

j_gene: TRBJ1-5
abundance: -
d_gene: -
v_gene: TRBV7-6
CDR3aa: CASSPRGDSNQPQHF
CDR3nt: TGTGCCAGCAGCCCCCGGGGGGATAGCAATCAGCCCCAGCATTTT

j_gene: TRBJ2-2
abundance: few
d_gene: TRBD1
v_gene: TRBV6-8
CDR3aa: CASSPTGSLTMGELFF
CDR3nt: TGTGCCAGCAGTCCGACAGGGTCGCTTACGATGGGGGAGCTGTTTTTT

j_gene: TRBJ1-2
abundance: -
d_gene: -
v_gene: TRBV28
CDR3aa: CASRSTGFDYGYTF
CDR3nt: TGTGCCAGCAGATCGACGGGATTCGACTATGGCTACACCTTC

j_gene: TRBJ1-1
abundance: -
d_gene: TRBD1
v_gene: TRBV7-1
CDR3aa: CASSLTGDTEAFF
CDR3nt: TGTGCCAGCAGTCTTACAGGGGACACTGAAGCTTTCTTT

j_gene: TRBJ2-2
abundance: -
d_gene: TRBD1
v_gene: TRBV6-8
CDR3aa: CASSPTGSLTMGELFF
CDR3nt: TGTGCCAGCAGTCCGACAGGGTCGCTTACGATGGGGGAACTGTTTTTT

j_gene: TRBJ2-2
abundance: -
d_gene: TRBD1
v_gene: TRBV14
CDR3aa: CASSQETGTTGELFF
CDR3nt: TGTGCCAGCAGCCAAGAGACAGGGACCACCGGGGAGCTGTTTTTT

j_gene: TRBJ2-6
abundance: -
d_gene: -
v_gene: TRBV19
CDR3aa: CASSIRRVNSGANVLTF
CDR3nt: TGTGCCAGTAGCATCAGGCGGGTTAACTCTGGGGCCAACGTCCTGACTTTC

j_gene: TRBJ2-7
abundance: -
d_gene: -
v_gene: TRBV19
CDR3aa: CAGPGSYEQYF
CDR3nt: TGTGCCGGCCCGGGCTCCTACGAGCAGTACTTC

j_gene: TRBJ1-1
abundance: once
d_gene: TRBD1
v_gene: TRBV6-8
CDR3aa: CASSPPSPKTGVGTEAFF
CDR3nt: TGTGCCAGCAGTCCACCATCTCCGAAGACAGGGGTCGGCACTGAAGCTTTCTTT

j_gene: TRBJ1-1
abundance: -
d_gene: -
v_gene: TRBV28
CDR3aa: CASRLDRFEAFF
CDR3nt: TGTGCCAGCAGACTAGACAGATTCGAAGCTTTCTTT

j_gene: TRBJ1-1
abundance: -
d_gene: TRBD1
v_gene: TRBV19
CDR3aa: CASSIPGTGDTEAFF
CDR3nt: TGTGCCAGTAGTATTCCCGGGACAGGGGACACTGAAGCTTTCTTT